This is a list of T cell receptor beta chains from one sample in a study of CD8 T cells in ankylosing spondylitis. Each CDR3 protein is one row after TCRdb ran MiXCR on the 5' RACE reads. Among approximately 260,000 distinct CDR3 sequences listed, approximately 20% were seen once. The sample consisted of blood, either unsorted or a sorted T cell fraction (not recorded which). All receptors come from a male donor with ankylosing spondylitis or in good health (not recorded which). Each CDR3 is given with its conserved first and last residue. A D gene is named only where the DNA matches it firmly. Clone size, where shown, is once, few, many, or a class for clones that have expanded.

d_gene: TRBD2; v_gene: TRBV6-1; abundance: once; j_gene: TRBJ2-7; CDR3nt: TGTGCCAGCAGTGAAAGTGGACTAGCTTTCGACGAGCAGTACTTC; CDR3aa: CASSESGLAFDEQYF
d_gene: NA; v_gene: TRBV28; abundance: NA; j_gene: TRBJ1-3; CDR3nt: TGTGCCAGCAGTTTTCCCTCCGGAAACACCATATATTTT; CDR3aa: CASSFPSGNTIYF
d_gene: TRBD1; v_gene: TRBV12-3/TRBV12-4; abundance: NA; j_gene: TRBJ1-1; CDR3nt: TGTGCCAGCAGGCTGGGACAGGGCGCCACTGAAGCTTTCTTT; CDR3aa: CASRLGQGATEAFF
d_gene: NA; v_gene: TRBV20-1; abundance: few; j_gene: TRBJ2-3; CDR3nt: TGCAGTGCTAGAGGGGCGGTTCAAGAGGATACGCAGTATTTT; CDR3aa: CSARGAVQEDTQYF
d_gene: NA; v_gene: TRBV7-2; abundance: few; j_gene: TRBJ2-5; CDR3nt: TGTGCCAGCACCTGGTCACTAGAGGAAGAGACCCAGTACTTC; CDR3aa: CASTWSLEEETQYF
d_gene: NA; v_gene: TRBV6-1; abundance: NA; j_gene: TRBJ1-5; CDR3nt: TGTGCCAGCAGTGAAAGGGGCGTAAAACAGCCCCAGCATTTT; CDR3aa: CASSERGVKQPQHF
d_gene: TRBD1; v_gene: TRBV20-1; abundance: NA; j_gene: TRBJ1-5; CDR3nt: TGCAGTGCTAGAGGGCTCCGGGACAGCCGAATAGATAGCAATCAGCCCCAGCATTTT; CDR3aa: CSARGLRDSRIDSNQPQHF
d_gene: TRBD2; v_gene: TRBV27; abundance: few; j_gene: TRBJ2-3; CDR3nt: TGTGCCAGCAGTTTCTACGGGACTAGCGGGAGCACAGATACGCAGTATTTT; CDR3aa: CASSFYGTSGSTDTQYF
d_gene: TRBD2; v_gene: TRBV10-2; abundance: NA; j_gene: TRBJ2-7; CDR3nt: TGCGCCAGCAGTGAGACTGGACTAGCGGGAGTTGCGCAGTACTTC; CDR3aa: CASSETGLAGVAQYF
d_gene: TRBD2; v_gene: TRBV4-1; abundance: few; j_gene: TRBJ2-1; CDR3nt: TGCGCCAGCAGTCTGACTAGCGGGGCTTACAATGAGCAGTTCTTC; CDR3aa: CASSLTSGAYNEQFF
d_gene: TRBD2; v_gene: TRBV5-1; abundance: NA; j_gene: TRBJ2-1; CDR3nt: TGCGCCAGCAGCTCAGAGCGGGGTTCCTACAATGAGCAGTTCTTC; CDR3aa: CASSSERGSYNEQFF
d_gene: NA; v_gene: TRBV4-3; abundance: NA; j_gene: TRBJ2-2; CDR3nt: TGCGCCAGCAGCCAACGCCTCTTTGGGGGACGCAACCCCGGGGAGCTGTTTTTT; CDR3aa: CASSQRLFGGRNPGELFF
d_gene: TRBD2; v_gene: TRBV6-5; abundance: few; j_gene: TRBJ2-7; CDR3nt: TGTGCCAGCAGTTATTCGGGACTAGCGGACGAGCAGTACTTC; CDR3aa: CASSYSGLADEQYF
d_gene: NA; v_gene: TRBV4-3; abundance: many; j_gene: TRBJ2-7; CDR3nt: TGCGCCAGCAGCCAAGCTACAGCGAACCACTACGAGCAGTACTTC; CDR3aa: CASSQATANHYEQYF
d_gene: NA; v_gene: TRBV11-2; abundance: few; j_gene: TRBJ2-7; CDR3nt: TGTGCCAGCAGTTACTTTGAGAACACCGAGTCCTACGAGCAGTACTTC; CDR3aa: CASSYFENTESYEQYF
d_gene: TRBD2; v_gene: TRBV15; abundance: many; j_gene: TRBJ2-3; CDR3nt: TGTGCCACCATGCCGACTAGCGGGAGGATAGATACGCAGTATTTT; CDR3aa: CATMPTSGRIDTQYF
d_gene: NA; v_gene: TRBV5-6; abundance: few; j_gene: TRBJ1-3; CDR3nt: TGTGCCAGCAGCTCGAATACGTTGACAGGTCCCTCTGGAAACACCATATATTTT; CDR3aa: CASSSNTLTGPSGNTIYF
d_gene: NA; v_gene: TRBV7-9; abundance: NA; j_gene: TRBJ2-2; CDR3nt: TGTGCCAGCAGCTTAGCCGGGGCTCCCGGGGAGCTGTTTTTT; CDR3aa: CASSLAGAPGELFF
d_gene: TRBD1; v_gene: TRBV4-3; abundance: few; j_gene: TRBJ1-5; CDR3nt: TGCGCCAGCAGCCCTAGACAGGGCTATCAGCCCCAGCATTTT; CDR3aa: CASSPRQGYQPQHF
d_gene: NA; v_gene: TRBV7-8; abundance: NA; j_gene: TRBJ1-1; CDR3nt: TGTGCCAGCAGACGCGACGGGGGCACTGAAGCTTTCTTT; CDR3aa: CASRRDGGTEAFF
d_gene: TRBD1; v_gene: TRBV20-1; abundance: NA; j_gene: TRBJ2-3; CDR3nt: TGCAGTGCCGACAGGGTACTATTGGGCACAGATACGCAGTATTTT; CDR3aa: CSADRVLLGTDTQYF
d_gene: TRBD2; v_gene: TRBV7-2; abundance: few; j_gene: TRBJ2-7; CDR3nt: TGTGCCAGCAGCCTACCGGGACTAGCGTGGTTC; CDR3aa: CASSLPGLAWF
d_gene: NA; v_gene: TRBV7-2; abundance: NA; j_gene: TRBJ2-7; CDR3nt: TGTGCCAGCAGCTTGACGACAGGCTCCTACGAGCAGTACTTC; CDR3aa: CASSLTTGSYEQYF